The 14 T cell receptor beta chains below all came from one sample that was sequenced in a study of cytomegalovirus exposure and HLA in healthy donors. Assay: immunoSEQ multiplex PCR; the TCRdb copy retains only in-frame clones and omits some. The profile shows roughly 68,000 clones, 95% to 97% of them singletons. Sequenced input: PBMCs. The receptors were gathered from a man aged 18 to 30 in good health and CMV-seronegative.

The CDR3 DNA reads TGTGCCAGCAGCTTAGGTGACATGTACTATGGCTACACCTTC. It specifies CASSLGDMYYGYTF. V and J are TRBV7-2 and TRBJ1-2, with D unclear. There are 14 residues in the CDR3. CDR1 and CDR2 from the germline V gene are SGHTA and FQGNSA. V lost 1 base to trimming and J lost 3 bases, with 9 bases between them.

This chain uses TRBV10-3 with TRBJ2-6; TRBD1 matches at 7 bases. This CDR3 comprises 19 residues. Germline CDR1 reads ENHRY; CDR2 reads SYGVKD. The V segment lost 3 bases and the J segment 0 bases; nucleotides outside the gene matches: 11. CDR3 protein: CAISDIIRGPSSGANVLTF. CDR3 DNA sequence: TGTGCCATCAGTGATATAATAAGGGGGCCTAGCTCTGGGGCCAACGTCCTGACTTTC.

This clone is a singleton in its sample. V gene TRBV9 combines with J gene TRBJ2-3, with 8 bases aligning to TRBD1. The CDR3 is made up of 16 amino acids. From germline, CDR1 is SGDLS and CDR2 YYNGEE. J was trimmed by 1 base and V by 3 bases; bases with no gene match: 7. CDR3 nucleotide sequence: TGTGCCAGCAGCGCCTGGACAGGGAGAGGCACAGATACGCAGTATTTT. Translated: CASSAWTGRGTDTQYF. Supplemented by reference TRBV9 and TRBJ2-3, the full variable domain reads DSGVTQTPKHLITATGQRVTLRCSPRSGDLSVYWYQQSLDQGLQFLIQYYNGEERAKGNILERFSAQQFPDLHSELNLSSLELGDSALYFCASSAWTGRGTDTQYFGPGTRLTVL.

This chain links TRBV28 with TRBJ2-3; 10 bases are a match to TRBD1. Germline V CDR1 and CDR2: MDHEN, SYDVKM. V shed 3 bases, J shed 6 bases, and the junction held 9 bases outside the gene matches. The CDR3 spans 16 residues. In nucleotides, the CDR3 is TGTGCCAGCAGTTTTCCCCCCGGGACAGGGGCCGATACGCAGTATTTT. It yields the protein CASSFPPGTGADTQYF.

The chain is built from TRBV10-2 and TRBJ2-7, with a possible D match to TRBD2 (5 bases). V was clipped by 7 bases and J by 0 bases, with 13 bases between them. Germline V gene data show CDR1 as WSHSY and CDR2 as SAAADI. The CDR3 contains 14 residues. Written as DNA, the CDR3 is TGCGCCAGCAAAGACTACCTAGGCTCCTACGAGCAGTACTTC. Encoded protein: CASKDYLGSYEQYF.

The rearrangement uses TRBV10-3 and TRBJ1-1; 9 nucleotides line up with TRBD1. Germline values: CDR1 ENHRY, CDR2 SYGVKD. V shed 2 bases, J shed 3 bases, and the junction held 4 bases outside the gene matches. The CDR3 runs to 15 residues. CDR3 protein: CAISEDRGGDTEAFF. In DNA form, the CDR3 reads TGTGCCATCAGTGAGGACAGGGGGGGAGACACTGAAGCTTTCTTT.

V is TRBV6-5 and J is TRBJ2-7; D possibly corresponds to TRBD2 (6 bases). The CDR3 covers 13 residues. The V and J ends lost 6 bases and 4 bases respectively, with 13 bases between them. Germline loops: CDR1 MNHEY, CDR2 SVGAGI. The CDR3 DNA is TGTGCCAGCAGAACAGGAGGGTTATACGAGCAGTACTTC. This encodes CASRTGGLYEQYF.

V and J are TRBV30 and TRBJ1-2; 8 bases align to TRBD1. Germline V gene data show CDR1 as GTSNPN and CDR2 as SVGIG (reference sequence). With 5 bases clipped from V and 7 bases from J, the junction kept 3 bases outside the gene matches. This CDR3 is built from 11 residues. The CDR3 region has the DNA TGTGCCTGGGGACAGGGTGGTGGCTACACCTTC. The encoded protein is CAWGQGGGYTF.

The CDR3 is CSVEESRQASYEQYF. In DNA, the CDR3 is TGCAGCGTTGAAGAGTCCAGACAGGCATCCTACGAGCAGTACTTC. The chain couples TRBV29-1 to TRBJ2-7, with D perhaps matching TRBD1 (6 bases). Germline V CDR1 and CDR2: SQVTM, ANQGSEA. The CDR3 is 15 amino acids. With 0 bases removed from V and 1 base from J, the gap between germline ends came to 13 bases.

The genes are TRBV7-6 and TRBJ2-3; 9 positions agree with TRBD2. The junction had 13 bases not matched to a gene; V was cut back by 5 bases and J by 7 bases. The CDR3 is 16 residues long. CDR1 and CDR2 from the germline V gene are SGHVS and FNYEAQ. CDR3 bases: TGTGCCAGCAGCCCCTTCCTAGCGGGGTCCGTCAATACGCAGTATTTT. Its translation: CASSPFLAGSVNTQYF. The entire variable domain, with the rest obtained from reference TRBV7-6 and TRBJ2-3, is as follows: GAGVSQSPRYKVTKRGQDVALRCDPISGHVSLYWYRQALGQGPEFLTYFNYEAQQDKSGLPNDRFSAERPEGSISTLTIQRTEQRDSAMYRCASSPFLAGSVNTQYFGPGTRLTVL.

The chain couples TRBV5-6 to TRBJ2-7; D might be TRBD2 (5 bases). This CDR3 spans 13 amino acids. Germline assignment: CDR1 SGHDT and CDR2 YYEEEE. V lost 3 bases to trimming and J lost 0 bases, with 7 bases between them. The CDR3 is CASSSGNSYEQYF. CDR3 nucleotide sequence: TGTGCCAGCAGCTCCGGGAACTCCTACGAGCAGTACTTC.

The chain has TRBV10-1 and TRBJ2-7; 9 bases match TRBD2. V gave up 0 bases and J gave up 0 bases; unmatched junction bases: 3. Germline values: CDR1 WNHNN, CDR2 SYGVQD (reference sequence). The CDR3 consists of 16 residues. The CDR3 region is CASSESGGRVSYEQYF. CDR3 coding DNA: TGCGCCAGCAGTGAGTCCGGCGGGAGGGTCTCCTACGAGCAGTACTTC.

The CDR3 DNA sequence: TGTGCCAGCAGTGACTCCCTCGGCTCTGGAAACACCATATATTTT. Its protein product is CASSDSLGSGNTIYF. V and J are TRBV6-1 and TRBJ1-3; D gene ambiguous. The CDR3 spans 15 residues. Germline CDR1 MNHNS, CDR2 SASEGT. V lost 3 bases and J lost 0, with 9 bases in between.

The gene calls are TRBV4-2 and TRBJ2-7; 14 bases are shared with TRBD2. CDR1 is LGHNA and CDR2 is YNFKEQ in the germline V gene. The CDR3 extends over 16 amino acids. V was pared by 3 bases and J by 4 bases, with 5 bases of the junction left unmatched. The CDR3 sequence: CASSHGTSGSVYEQYF. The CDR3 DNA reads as TGTGCCAGCAGCCACGGGACTAGCGGGAGCGTTTACGAGCAGTACTTC.